This T cell receptor (beta chain) was identified during a study of cytomegalovirus exposure and HLA in healthy donors. With 60 Vbeta and 13 Jbeta primers, the PCR was carried out. The repertoire was sequenced with immunoSEQ multiplex PCR; TCRdb's copy has only in-frame clones and lacks some. Among about 120,000 clones listed, around 77% were seen once. The CDR3 consists of 17 residues. Germline CDR1 is SGHVS and CDR2 is FQNEAQ. Trimming shortened V by 5 bases and J by 1 base, and 19 bases separated the two germline ends. The V call is TRBV7-8, the J call TRBJ2-3; D is ambiguous. The TCR was taken from a man aged 35 to 55 in good health and CMV-seropositive. Sequencing was performed on PBMCs. CDR3 DNA: TGTGCCAGCAGCGCAACGAAAAGACCTGCGGGCACAGATACGCAGTATTTT. It encodes CASSATKRPAGTDTQYF.